This is a list of T cell receptor beta chains from one sample in a study of Tregs in tolerant kidney transplant recipients. The repertoire was sequenced with immunoSEQ multiplex PCR; TCRdb's copy has only in-frame clones and lacks some. The sample comprises about 64,000 clones, more than 70% of which are singletons, and under 4.5% rests with the top ten. The specimen was CD4+ T cells from blood (PBMCs), collected 6 months after the transplant. These receptor sequences come from a human patient who received a combined kidney and bone marrow transplant. Some T cells may be graft donor cells. Each CDR3 is given with its conserved first and last residue. D genes are given only for firm matches. Size tells how often a clone was seen (once, few, many) or the class of an expanded clone, and some rows leave it out.

TRBJ1-4 TRBV28 - TRBD1 TGTGCCAGCAGTTTATGGGGACAGGGGGAACTGTTTTTT CASSLWGQGELFF
TRBJ1-5 TRBV9 - TRBD1 TGTGCCAGCAGCGCCGGGACAGGGGGCGTTCAGCCCCAGCATTTT CASSAGTGGVQPQHF
TRBJ2-1 TRBV6-1 - TRBD1 TGTGCCAGCAGCCACGACAGGGGGCCATACAATGAGCAGTTCTTC CASSHDRGPYNEQFF
TRBJ2-3 TRBV6-1 - TRBD2 TGTGCCAGCCTAGCGGTGGTTAGCATTGCAGATACGCAGTATTTT CASLAVVSIADTQYF
TRBJ2-5 TRBV18 - - TGTGCCAGCTCACCTCAGATCCAAGAGACCCAGTACTTC CASSPQIQETQYF
TRBJ1-2 TRBV7-2 - TRBD1 TGTGCCAGCAGCGGGGGGGGACAGGGGTCCTATGGCTACACCTTC CASSGGGQGSYGYTF
TRBJ2-2 TRBV7-2 - - TGTGCCAGCAGCTCCGTGGACCGGGGGACCGGGGAGCTGTTTTTT CASSSVDRGTGELFF
TRBJ1-4 TRBV7-2 - TRBD1 TGTGCCAGCAGCTCTCCCGGGACAGGGTTAGAAAAACTGTTTTTT CASSSPGTGLEKLFF
TRBJ1-2 TRBV5-6 few - TGTGCCAGCAGCCCGGACAATTATGGCTACACCTTC CASSPDNYGYTF
TRBJ2-5 TRBV7-6 - TRBD1 TGTGCCAGCAGCATCGGACAGGGATCAGAGACCCAGTACTTC CASSIGQGSETQYF
TRBJ1-2 TRBV29-1 - TRBD1 TGCAGCGCAATCCAGGGGGATAACGGCTACACCTTC CSAIQGDNGYTF
TRBJ2-7 TRBV5-4 few TRBD2 TGTGCCAGCACCCCCGGGACTAGCAATTCTTACGAGCAGTACTTC CASTPGTSNSYEQYF
TRBJ2-7 TRBV25-1 - TRBD2 TGTGCCAGCAGTGATCCGGGACTAGCGGGAGCGTCCTACGAGCAGTACTTC CASSDPGLAGASYEQYF
TRBJ2-5 TRBV7-2 - - TGTGCCAGCATCAGGACAGTCCAAGAGACCCAGTACTTC CASIRTVQETQYF
TRBJ2-7 TRBV5-6 - - TGTGCCAGCAGTTTTGTGGGGGGGGCAGGGGAGCAGTACTTC CASSFVGGAGEQYF
TRBJ2-2 TRBV30 - - TGTGCCGGAAGGGGCCACTACACCGGGGAGCTGTTTTTT CAGRGHYTGELFF